A single T cell receptor (beta chain) is shown here with its context. The clone's antigen remains unknown. Base qualities are not provided; no much larger clone lies one nucleotide away. This record belongs to a study of PD-1 blockade in mismatch repair-deficient tumors (dated by TCRdb to 2016 to 2017). About the investigation overall: Between late 2013 and 2016, roughly 84 consecutive patients with over ten mismatch repair-deficient cancer types, all previously treated and progressing, were enrolled in the trial. Deep sequencing of TCR CDR3 regions was used to track tumor-associated T cell clones in peripheral blood of patients responding to PD-1 blockade. What the work shows at the level of the full study, not this receptor alone: Tumor-resident clones, often undetectable in blood before treatment, expanded rapidly after pembrolizumab and then contracted, generally before radiologic responses.

Library construction relied on the immunoSEQ multiplex PCR assay. Drawn from immuneACCESS, this table holds only the in-frame rearrangements with V and J called that TCRdb kept. Clones are partly lost; checked studies trace under half to an unresolved V gene and leave the rest unexplained. The sample yields 100,000 or so clones; roughly four fifths were counted once. The top ten hold roughly 6.2% of the sample. For every enrolled patient, mismatch repair deficiency was confirmed by either polymerase chain reaction or immunohistochemistry. TCR sequencing was performed for a few patients who responded to pembrolizumab therapy. In the phase II trial, pembrolizumab PD-1 blockade was tested prospectively in advanced mismatch repair-deficient cancers, no matter which tissue of origin the cancers came from. Peripheral blood T cell samples were serially collected before and at multiple times after PD-1 blockade was started. The timing of each blood sample was reported as weeks after the first dose of pembrolizumab.

Including the terminal cysteine and phenylalanine, the CDR3 comprises 13 residues. The kept DNA is CDR3 alone, 39 bases in frame from the first base. The germline V gene provides CDR1 MNHEY and CDR2 SVGAGI. Relative to germline, V is 2 bases shorter and J is 4 bases shorter, with 5 bases between their ends. The source is an adult with mismatch repair-deficient cancer. The rearrangement combines TRBV6-5 with TRBJ2-2, with no confidently assigned D gene. Sequenced here: peripheral blood, sampled about 36 weeks after starting pembrolizumab. In nucleotide form, the sequence is TGTGCCAGCAGTTACCGGAGCACCGGGGAGCTGTTTTTT. Its protein product is CASSYRSTGELFF.